A selection of T cell receptor beta chains follows, all from one sample in a study of blood T cell repertoires in COVID-19. Only in-frame clones appear in the TCRdb table, and some are missing; sequencing was by immunoSEQ multiplex PCR. Here the sample spans tens of thousands of clones, about nine tenths being singletons. Sequencing input: peripheral blood. These receptors were collected from a man aged 65 to 79 with active COVID-19. Both conserved end residues are part of each CDR3. The D gene is left open where the match is weak. Expanded clones are given a class, and other clones once, few, many or no size at all.

size	D	J	V	CDR3	DNA
-	TRBD2	TRBJ2-7	TRBV11-3	CASSSTSGASYEQYF	TGTGCCAGCAGCTCGACTAGCGGGGCCTCCTACGAGCAGTACTTC
-	-	TRBJ1-4	TRBV4-1	CASSQGIIRGEKLFF	TGCGCCAGCAGCCAAGGAATTATAAGAGGCGAAAAACTGTTTTTT
-	TRBD1	TRBJ1-5	TRBV19	CASSIQGANQPQHF	TGTGCCAGTAGTATTCAGGGGGCGAATCAGCCCCAGCATTTT
-	TRBD1	TRBJ1-1	TRBV29-1	CSVGGTGNAEAFF	TGCAGCGTTGGAGGGACAGGGAATGCTGAAGCTTTCTTT
-	TRBD1	TRBJ2-1	TRBV2	CASSQSGQGRAQQFF	TGTGCCAGCAGCCAATCGGGACAGGGTAGGGCCCAGCAGTTCTTC
-	TRBD2	TRBJ2-1	TRBV10-3	CAISDPTSGGYNEQFF	TGTGCCATCAGTGATCCCACTAGCGGGGGCTACAATGAGCAGTTCTTC
-	TRBD1	TRBJ1-1	TRBV7-2	CASSSTRGVTEAFF	TGTGCCAGCAGCTCAACCAGGGGGGTTACTGAAGCTTTCTTT
-	-	TRBJ1-1	TRBV5-4	CASSLRGGTEAFF	TGTGCCAGCAGCTTGAGGGGTGGCACTGAAGCTTTCTTT
-	TRBD1	TRBJ1-1	TRBV19	CASSMRQGVSSTEAFF	TGTGCCAGTAGTATGCGACAGGGGGTTTCGTCAACTGAAGCTTTCTTT
-	TRBD1	TRBJ2-7	TRBV28	CASSLSSGTEGVKQYF	TGTGCCAGCAGTTTGAGCTCCGGGACAGAGGGGGTGAAGCAGTACTTC
-	-	TRBJ1-1	TRBV4-2	CASSQTPQAGNTEAFF	TGTGCCAGCAGCCAGACTCCACAAGCGGGGAACACTGAAGCTTTCTTT
-	TRBD2	TRBJ2-3	TRBV29-1	CSVESESSGTDTQYF	TGCAGCGTTGAATCTGAGTCTAGCGGAACCGATACGCAGTATTTT
few	-	TRBJ1-3	TRBV25-1	CASSPSGNTIYF	TGTGCCAGCAGTCCATCTGGAAACACCATATATTTT
-	-	TRBJ2-1	TRBV3-1/TRBV3-2	CASSQDLEGAVDEQFF	TGTGCCAGCAGCCAAGATTTGGAGGGGGCCGTAGATGAGCAGTTCTTC
-	TRBD2	TRBJ2-2	TRBV18	CASSPPERGDSGELFF	TGTGCCAGCTCACCACCGGAGCGGGGGGATTCCGGGGAGCTGTTTTTT
-	-	TRBJ1-1	TRBV19	CASSIGVNTEAFF	TGTGCCAGTAGTATCGGGGTGAACACTGAAGCTTTCTTT
-	-	TRBJ2-1	TRBV5-1	CASSRGEGSAGYNEQFF	TGCGCCAGCAGCCGAGGTGAGGGAAGCGCCGGGTACAATGAGCAGTTCTTC
-	-	TRBJ1-6	TRBV5-8	CASSSDLRNSPLHF	TGTGCCAGCAGCTCGGATCTGAGGAATTCACCCCTCCACTTT
-	-	TRBJ2-2	TRBV4-3	CASSQEAGNGELFF	TGCGCCAGCAGCCAAGAGGCGGGGAACGGGGAGCTGTTTTTT
-	TRBD1	TRBJ2-2	TRBV5-1	CASSISGQGNGELFF	TGCGCCAGCAGCATATCGGGACAGGGAAACGGGGAGCTGTTTTTT
-	TRBD2	TRBJ2-5	TRBV2	CATSWERGGPQETQYF	TGTGCCACCTCGTGGGAGCGGGGGGGCCCCCAAGAGACCCAGTACTTC
once	-	TRBJ2-3	TRBV15	CATSRGVNTDTQYF	TGTGCCACCAGCAGAGGTGTAAACACAGATACGCAGTATTTT
-	TRBD2	TRBJ2-2	TRBV2	CASRRTSRNTGELFF	TGTGCCAGCCGCCGGACTAGCAGGAACACCGGGGAGCTGTTTTTT
few	-	TRBJ2-3	TRBV4-3	CASSQDGRRDTQYF	TGCGCCAGCAGCCAAGACGGTAGGCGGGATACGCAGTATTTT
-	TRBD2	TRBJ2-7	TRBV5-1	CASSPGGDEQYF	TGCGCCAGCAGCCCGGGGGGAGACGAGCAGTACTTC
-	TRBD1	TRBJ2-7	TRBV6-2/TRBV6-3	CASSYPGQRHYEQYF	TGTGCCAGCAGTTACCCGGGACAGAGACACTACGAGCAGTACTTC
-	TRBD2	TRBJ2-1	TRBV6-4	CASSDLAGGQNEQFF	TGTGCCAGCAGTGACTTGGCGGGGGGGCAGAATGAGCAGTTCTTC
-	-	TRBJ1-5	TRBV15	CATSRLDTYNQPQHF	TGTGCCACCAGCAGATTGGACACGTACAATCAGCCCCAGCATTTT
-	-	TRBJ2-5	TRBV3-1/TRBV3-2	CASSQVREETQYF	TGTGCCAGCAGCCAAGTTAGAGAAGAGACCCAGTACTTC
-	TRBD2	TRBJ2-7	TRBV16	CASSPGLASYEQYF	TGTGCCAGCAGCCCCGGACTAGCTTCCTACGAGCAGTACTTC
-	-	TRBJ1-3	TRBV5-1	CASSESTGSSGNTIYF	TGCGCCAGCAGCGAGTCCACAGGGAGCTCTGGAAACACCATATATTTT
-	TRBD1	TRBJ1-6	TRBV20-1	CSASLDRVNSPLHF	TGCAGTGCTAGTCTGGACAGGGTTAATTCACCCCTCCACTTT
-	TRBD2	TRBJ2-1	TRBV27	CASSRRSGDSYNEQFF	TGTGCCAGCAGTAGGAGAAGCGGGGACTCCTACAATGAGCAGTTCTTC
-	-	TRBJ2-1	TRBV20-1	CSATTEPQEFF	TGCAGTGCTACCACTGAACCTCAAGAGTTCTTC
-	-	TRBJ2-5	TRBV4-1	CASSPGLALGETQYF	TGCGCCAGCAGCCCTGGACTGGCGCTAGGAGAGACCCAGTACTTC
-	TRBD2	TRBJ2-3	TRBV6-1	CASSDSGGSSTDTQYF	TGTGCCAGCAGTGATAGCGGGGGGTCTAGCACAGATACGCAGTATTTT